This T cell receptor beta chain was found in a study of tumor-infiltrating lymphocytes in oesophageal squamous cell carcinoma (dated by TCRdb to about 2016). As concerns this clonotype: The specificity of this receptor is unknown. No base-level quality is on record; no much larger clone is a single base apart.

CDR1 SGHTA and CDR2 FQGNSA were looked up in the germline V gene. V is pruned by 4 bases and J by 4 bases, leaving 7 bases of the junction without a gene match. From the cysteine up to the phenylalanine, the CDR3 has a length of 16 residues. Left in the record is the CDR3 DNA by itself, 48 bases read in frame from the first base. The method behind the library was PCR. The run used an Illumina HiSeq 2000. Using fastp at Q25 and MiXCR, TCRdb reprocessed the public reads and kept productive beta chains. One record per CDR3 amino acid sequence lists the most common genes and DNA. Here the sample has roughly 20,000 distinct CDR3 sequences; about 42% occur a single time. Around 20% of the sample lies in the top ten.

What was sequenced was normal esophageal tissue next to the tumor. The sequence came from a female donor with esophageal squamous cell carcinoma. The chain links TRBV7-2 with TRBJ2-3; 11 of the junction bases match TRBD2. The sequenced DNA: TGTGCCAGCAGCTACCGTAGCGGGAGGGACTCAGATACGCAGTATTTT. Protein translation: CASSYRSGRDSDTQYF. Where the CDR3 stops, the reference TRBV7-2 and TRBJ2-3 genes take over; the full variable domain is GAGVSQSPSNKVTEKGKDVELRCDPISGHTALYWYRQSLGQGLEFLIYFQGNSAPDKSGLPSDRFSAERTGGSVSTLTIQRTQQEDSAVYLCASSYRSGRDSDTQYFGPGTRLTVL.